Sequencing of this TCR beta chain was carried out in a study of cytomegalovirus exposure and HLA in healthy donors. In the case of this clone: Its antigen is undetermined.

General study findings and limits: About 87% or about 30% of the time was how often most TCR beta V segments were productive, according to an earlier analysis.

It was with 60 Vbeta and 13 Jbeta primers that the PCR ran. Clones were sequenced by immunoSEQ multiplex PCR, and TCRdb holds only the in-frame ones, with some missing. The top ten hold about 6% of the sample, which has some 200,000 clones, 80% seen once. Sequencing was done on a sample of PBMCs. The clonotype comes from a man in his forties or fifties in good health and CMV-seropositive.

The CDR3 DNA is TGTGCCAGCAGCCAAGATATGGGGGGAACCTACGAGCAGTACTTC. Translating gives CASSQDMGGTYEQYF. The chain links TRBV4-2 to TRBJ2-7; tentative D call: TRBD2 (6 bases). The CDR3 has 15 residues. Germline V gene lookup returns CDR1 LGHNA and CDR2 YNFKEQ. V gave up 0 bases and J gave up 2 bases, with 11 bases separating them.